This T cell receptor (beta chain) was captured in a study of shared clonotypes between healthy human individuals. The J segment lost 1 base and the V segment lost 4 bases, leaving 12 bases of the junction unmatched. Germline values: CDR1 SGHRS, CDR2 YFSETQ. This CDR3 spans 17 amino acids. The protocol was immunoSEQ multiplex PCR, while the TCRdb copy is restricted to in-frame clones and leaves out a portion. The profile shows roughly 2.2 million clones, roughly 92% of them singletons. Sequencing was performed on naive CD4+ T cells from PBMCs. Subset specified: CD45RA+ positively selected. This chain links TRBV5-1 with TRBJ2-3, with TRBD2 matching over 7 bases. The sequence came from a man aged 18 to 30 in good health. Some clones in this sample may be carry-over from other donors' samples. The CDR3 here is CASSPEASGGGTDTQYF. As DNA, the CDR3 is TGCGCCAGCAGCCCAGAGGCTAGCGGAGGGGGCACAGATACGCAGTATTTT.